The clone carrying this TCR beta chain turned up a few times. The sample is drawn from a study of T cell repertoires in ileal Crohn's disease. Whole-study context: Surgery for a complication: stricturing in roughly 61%, penetrating in around 39%. About half received postoperative treatment, around twelve with thiopurines and about 20 anti-TNF.

CDR3 length: 15 amino acids. The V gene end was trimmed by 8 bases and the J gene end by 4 bases; junction bases not matched to a gene: 7. CDR1 and CDR2 (germline): SGHTA, FQGTGA. TCRB immunosequencing input was 400 to 650 nanograms of biopsy DNA per sample. Profiling relied on immunoSEQ multiplex PCR, and the TCRdb table lists in-frame clones only, not all of them. In the table there are 7,300 or so clones, 92% of which are singletons. The specimen was ileal tissue. The TCR was taken from an adult with Crohn's disease. The V gene is TRBV7-3, the J gene TRBJ2-1; 11 bases line up with TRBD2. The CDR3 region is CASATGLAEYNEQFF. CDR3 coding DNA: TGTGCCAGCGCCACGGGACTAGCGGAGTACAATGAGCAGTTCTTC.